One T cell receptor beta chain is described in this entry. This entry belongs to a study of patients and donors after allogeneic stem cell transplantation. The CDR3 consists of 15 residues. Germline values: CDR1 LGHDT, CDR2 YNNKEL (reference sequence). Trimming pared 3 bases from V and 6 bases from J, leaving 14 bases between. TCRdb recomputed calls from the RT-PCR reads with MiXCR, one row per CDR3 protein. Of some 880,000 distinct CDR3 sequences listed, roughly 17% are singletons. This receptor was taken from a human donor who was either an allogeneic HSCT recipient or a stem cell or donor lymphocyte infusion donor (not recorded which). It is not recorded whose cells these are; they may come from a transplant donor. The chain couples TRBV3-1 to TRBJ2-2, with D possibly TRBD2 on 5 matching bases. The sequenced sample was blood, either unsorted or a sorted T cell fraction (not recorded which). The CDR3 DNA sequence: TGTGCCAGCAGCCAGGGAGTAAGTCCCGCCGGGGAGCTGTTTTTT. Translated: CASSQGVSPAGELFF.